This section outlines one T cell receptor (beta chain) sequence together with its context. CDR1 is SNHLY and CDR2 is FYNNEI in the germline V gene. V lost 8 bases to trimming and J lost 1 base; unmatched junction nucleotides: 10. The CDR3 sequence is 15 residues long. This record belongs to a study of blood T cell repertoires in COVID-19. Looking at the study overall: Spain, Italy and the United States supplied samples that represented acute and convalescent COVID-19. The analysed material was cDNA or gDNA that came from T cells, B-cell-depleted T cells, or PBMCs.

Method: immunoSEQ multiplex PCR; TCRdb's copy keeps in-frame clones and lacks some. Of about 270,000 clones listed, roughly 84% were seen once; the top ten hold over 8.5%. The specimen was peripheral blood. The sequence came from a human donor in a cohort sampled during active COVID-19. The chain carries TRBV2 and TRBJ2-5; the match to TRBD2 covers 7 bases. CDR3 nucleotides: TGTGCCAGCTCGTGGGAGGGCCCCCGCCAAGAGACCCAGTACTTC. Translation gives CASSWEGPRQETQYF. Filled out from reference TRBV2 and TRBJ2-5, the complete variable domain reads EPEVTQTPSHQVTQMGQEVILRCVPISNHLYFYWYRQILGQKVEFLVSFYNNEISEKSEIFDDQFSVERPDGSNFTLKIRSTKLEDSAMYFCASSWEGPRQETQYFGPGTRLLVL.